Below, 21 T cell receptor beta chains from the same sample are listed, as sequenced in a study of CD8+CD57+ T cells in acquired aplastic anemia. For CDR3 and TCR beta VDJ profiling, genomic DNA was the template used. MiXCR, applied by TCRdb to the reads, yields one record per CDR3 protein. Altogether about 160,000 distinct CDR3 sequences are present, roughly 45% being singletons, with the ten largest covering 1.1%. Sequenced material: sorted CD4+, CD8+, or CD8+CD57+ T cells (not recorded which) from PBMCs. The receptors shown here come from a human donor in good health.

This clonotype was detected a few times. The gene calls are TRBV28 and TRBJ2-7; 7 bases are a match to TRBD2. V lost 6 bases and J lost 2; bases outside the gene matches: 7. The CDR3 extends over 14 amino acids. The germline V gene encodes CDR1 MDHEN and CDR2 SYDVKM. In DNA form, the CDR3 reads TGTGCCAGCAGAGGGAGGGGAGCCGCCTACGAGCAGTACTTC. Its translation: CASRGRGAAYEQYF.

The chain recombines TRBV6-1 with TRBJ1-2; 7 bases fit TRBD1. CDR1 MNHNS and CDR2 SASEGT come from the germline V gene. There are 15 residues in the CDR3. J lost 3 bases, V lost 4 bases, and 8 bases had no gene match. The CDR3 sequence is CASSGRQGFDYGYTF. The CDR3 DNA reads TGTGCCAGCAGTGGCCGACAGGGTTTCGACTATGGCTACACCTTC.

This sequence joins TRBV2 and TRBJ1-2; D gene ambiguous. CDR3 length: 11 residues. V lost 7 bases to trimming and J lost 7 bases, with 10 bases between them. Looked up from germline, CDR1 is SNHLY and CDR2 is FYNNEI. The CDR3 DNA reads TGTGCCAGCAACGACTACGCTGGCTACACCTTC. Protein sequence: CASNDYAGYTF.

The rearrangement joins TRBV3-1 to TRBJ2-7, with 8 bases matching TRBD2. V was clipped by 0 bases and J by 0 bases; unmatched bases: 10. Per the germline V gene, CDR1 is LGHDT and CDR2 is YNNKEL (reference sequence). CDR3 length: 18 amino acids. The DNA of the CDR3 is TGTGCCAGCAGCCAAGATGGCCGACTAGCGTTGAGCTCCTACGAGCAGTACTTC. This codes for CASSQDGRLALSSYEQYF.

This clonotype was picked up a small number of times. The chain employs TRBV2 and TRBJ2-5; 9 nucleotides agree with TRBD1. Per germline, CDR1 SNHLY and CDR2 FYNNEI. This CDR3 has 12 amino acids. The V and J ends lost 4 bases and 9 bases, in that order; junction bases with no gene match: 3. This chain's CDR3 is CASSGTGDPQYF. CDR3 in DNA: TGTGCCAGCAGTGGGACAGGGGATCCCCAGTACTTC.

This clonotype was seen ten or more times. J is TRBJ1-1 and V is TRBV6-2 or TRBV6-3; D may be TRBD1 (6 bases). CDR1 MNHEY and CDR2 SVGEGT come from the germline V gene. The CDR3 is 15 residues long. V shed 2 bases and J shed 0 bases, with 10 bases lying between them. As DNA, the CDR3 is TGTGCCAGCAGTTACCACGGACAGCTGAACACTGAAGCTTTCTTT. Amino acids: CASSYHGQLNTEAFF.

A note on this clonotype: This may stem from a read error, because a much larger clone lies one nucleotide away. The CDR3 nucleotides read TGCAGTGCTAGAGATAGTATTCGGCTCAGGTCCTACAATGGGCAGTTCTTC. The encoded protein is CSARDSIRLRSYNGQFF. The chain couples TRBV20-1 to TRBJ2-1; D is undetermined. The CDR3 loop spans 17 amino acids. In germline, CDR1 is DFQATT, CDR2 SNEGSKA (reference sequence).

V and J are TRBV7-3 and TRBJ2-7, with D perhaps matching TRBD1 (6 bases). This CDR3 comprises 16 residues. Germline V gene data show CDR1 as SGHTA and CDR2 as FQGTGA. Trimming shortened V by 5 bases and J by 3 bases, and 20 bases separated the two germline ends. The CDR3 sequence: CASSPREGGTHYEQYF. The CDR3 nucleotides read TGTGCCAGCAGCCCACGAGAAGGGGGAACCCACTACGAGCAGTACTTC. Supplemented by reference TRBV7-3 and TRBJ2-7, the full variable domain reads GAGVSQTPSNKVTEKGKYVELRCDPISGHTALYWYRQSLGQGPEFLIYFQGTGAADDSGLPNDRFFAVRPEGSVSTLKIQRTERGDSAVYLCASSPREGGTHYEQYFGPGTRLTVT.

The chain joins TRBV28 to TRBJ1-1; no definite D call. Trimming cost V 3 bases and J 0 bases, with 17 bases left between them. CDR1 and CDR2 from the germline V gene are MDHEN and SYDVKM. This CDR3 is 17 amino acids long. CDR3 DNA sequence: TGTGCCAGCAGTTTCCCATCCGCATGGCAGGTGAACACTGAAGCTTTCTTT. Amino acids: CASSFPSAWQVNTEAFF.

In this sample, this clonotype turned up a few times. V is TRBV28 and J is TRBJ2-5; maybe TRBD2 (6 bases). Between the trimmed V and J ends, which lost 9 bases and 7 bases, there was a span of 21 bases. CDR3 length: 14 residues. CDR1 is MDHEN, CDR2 SYDVKM, per germline. The CDR3 DNA is TGTGCCAGTAGGACTGGAGGGAGCTTAGGGACCCAGTACTTC. It codes for CASRTGGSLGTQYF. The full variable domain, in which reference TRBV28 and TRBJ2-5 provide the parts outside the CDR3, is DVKVTQSSRYLVKRTGEKVFLECVQDMDHENMFWYRQDPGLGLRLIYFSYDVKMKEKGDIPEGYSVSREKKERFSLILESASTNQTSMYLCASRTGGSLGTQYFGPGTRLLVL.

Many counts were recorded for this clonotype. The chain carries TRBV5-1 and TRBJ2-7; possibly TRBD1 or TRBD2 for D (5 bases each). V dropped 4 bases and J dropped 7 bases, with 21 bases sitting between them. CDR1 SGHRS and CDR2 YFSETQ come from the germline V gene. The CDR3 contains 15 residues. The CDR3 coding sequence is TGCGCCAGCAGCCCCTATCCCGGGACGAGCTCAGAGCAGTACTTC. It translates to CASSPYPGTSSEQYF.

This rearrangement joins TRBV2 to TRBJ2-7; 9 bases match TRBD2. The V gene's germline CDR1 is SNHLY and CDR2 FYNNEI. The CDR3 contains 15 residues. Germline trimming cut 2 bases from V and 4 bases from J; bases unmatched to any gene: 6. CDR3 protein: CASSERAGGSYEQYF. The CDR3 coding sequence is TGTGCCAGCAGTGAACGAGCGGGAGGTAGTTACGAGCAGTACTTC.

This chain uses TRBV4-3 with TRBJ1-6; D unclear. Germline CDR1 is LGHNA and CDR2 is YSLEER. The CDR3 consists of 16 residues. V lost 0 bases and J lost 6, with 12 bases in between. Written as DNA, the CDR3 is TGCGCCAGCAGCCAAGATCAGGACCATGCTAATTCACCCCTCCACTTT. Translation gives CASSQDQDHANSPLHF.

With regard to this clonotype: One end of the junction does not line up with germline, which may come from a read error. This chain connects TRBV28 to TRBJ1-1; D is perhaps TRBD1 (6 bases). Germline V gives CDR1 MDHEN, CDR2 SYDVKM. The CDR3 is 14 amino acids. CDR3 residues: CASNPGQRGTEASF. Written as DNA, the CDR3 is TGTGCCAGCAACCCGGGACAACGCGGCACTGAAGCTTCCTTT.

In this sample, this clonotype turned up many times. The genes are TRBV12-3 or TRBV12-4 and TRBJ2-1; D uncertain. This CDR3 spans 12 amino acids. V gave up 6 bases and J gave up 3 bases, with 6 bases separating them. The CDR3 DNA reads as TGTGCCAGCAGCCCAATCTACAATGAGCAGTTCTTC. Its translation is CASSPIYNEQFF.

This chain links TRBV7-3 with TRBJ2-5; 8 bases agree with TRBD1. The CDR3 runs 11 residues. Germline V gene sequence: CDR1 SGHTA, CDR2 FQGTGA. The CDR3 spells CDRRQGETQYF. In DNA form, the CDR3 reads TGTGACCGTAGACAGGGGGAGACCCAGTACTTC.

The chain joins TRBV12-3 or TRBV12-4 to TRBJ2-2, with TRBD2 as a possible D gene (6 bases). V was trimmed by 8 bases and J by 5 bases, leaving 18 bases between them. The CDR3 has 15 residues. Here the CDR3 reads CASGLLYRGTGELFF. For the CDR3, the DNA is TGTGCCAGCGGATTGCTATACCGGGGGACCGGGGAGCTGTTTTTT.

The rearrangement links TRBV10-1 to TRBJ2-3; TRBD2 matches at 15 bases. Germline V gene sequence: CDR1 WNHNN, CDR2 SYGVQD (reference sequence). The length of the CDR3 is 16 residues. V lost 6 bases and J lost 4; bases outside the gene matches: 5. The CDR3: CASSLGLAGGSDTQYF. CDR3 in DNA: TGCGCCAGCAGCCTTGGACTAGCGGGAGGGTCAGATACGCAGTATTTT.

The rearrangement uses TRBV20-1 and TRBJ2-7, with D uncertain. CDR3 size: 12 residues. Trimming removed 0 bases at V and 2 bases at J, with 5 bases between. Germline V gives CDR1 DFQATT, CDR2 SNEGSKA (reference sequence). CDR3 bases: TGCAGTGCTAGAGATCAGCCCTACGAGCAGTACTTC. It is translated as CSARDQPYEQYF.

This clonotype occurred many times. The J gene is TRBJ2-7, the V gene TRBV12-3 or TRBV12-4; D not certain. The V end was cut by 3 bases, the J end by 4 bases, with 7 bases between. The CDR3 runs to 12 residues. The DNA of the CDR3 is TGTGCCAGCAGTTTTGGGTATTACGAGCAGTACTTC. It encodes CASSFGYYEQYF.

The chain recombines TRBV7-2 with TRBJ1-6; perhaps TRBD1 as D (6 bases). There are 15 residues in the CDR3. Per germline, CDR1 SGHTA and CDR2 FQGNSA. V dropped 5 bases and J dropped 5 bases, with 13 bases sitting between them. The CDR3 loop is CASSPPGHDNSPLHF. The CDR3, as DNA: TGTGCCAGCAGCCCACCGGGACATGATAATTCACCCCTCCACTTT.